This TCR beta chain is from a study of CD8 T cells in ankylosing spondylitis. A note on this clonotype: The antigen is unknown.

Findings and caveats of the study: Prior literature has documented some motif variants in synovial fluid and blood from reactive arthritis. As reported, disease-linked clones showed significant enrichment in matched ankylosing spondylitis synovial fluid. One TCR beta motif, made up of several highly homologous variants, appeared characteristic of ankylosing spondylitis blood.

Using quantitative 5'-RACE with molecular barcodes, the authors made TCR beta libraries. Each CDR3 protein gets one entry after TCRdb re-called the 5' RACE reads with MiXCR. The repertoire includes 100,000 to 150,000 distinct CDR3 sequences, about 15% of them detected once, and about 33% sits in the top ten. This clonotype originated in a male donor with ankylosing spondylitis. The sequencing sample was made of blood, either unsorted or a sorted T cell fraction (not recorded which).

CDR3 sequence: CSLRNRGKTEAFF. In DNA, the CDR3 is TGCAGCCTTAGGAACAGGGGGAAGACTGAAGCTTTCTTT. This chain joins TRBV29-1 and TRBJ1-1; 8 positions agree with TRBD1. J gave up 5 bases and V 8 bases, and 10 bases lay outside the gene matches. The CDR3 sequence is 13 residues long. Germline loops: CDR1 SQVTM, CDR2 ANQGSEA.